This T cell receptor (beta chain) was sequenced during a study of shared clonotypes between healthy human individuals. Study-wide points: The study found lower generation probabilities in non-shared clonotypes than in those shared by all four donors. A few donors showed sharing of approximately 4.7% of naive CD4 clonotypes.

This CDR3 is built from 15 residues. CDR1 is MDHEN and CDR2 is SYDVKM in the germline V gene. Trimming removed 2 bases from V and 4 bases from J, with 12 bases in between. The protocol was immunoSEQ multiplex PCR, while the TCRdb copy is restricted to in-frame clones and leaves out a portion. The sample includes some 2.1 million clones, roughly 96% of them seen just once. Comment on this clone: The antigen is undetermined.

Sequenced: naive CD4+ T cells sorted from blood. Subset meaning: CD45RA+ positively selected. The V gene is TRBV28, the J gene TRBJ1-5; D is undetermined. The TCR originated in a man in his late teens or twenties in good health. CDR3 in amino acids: CASSLGAGGNQPQHF. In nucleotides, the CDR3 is TGTGCCAGCAGTTTAGGCGCAGGAGGGAATCAGCCCCAGCATTTT.